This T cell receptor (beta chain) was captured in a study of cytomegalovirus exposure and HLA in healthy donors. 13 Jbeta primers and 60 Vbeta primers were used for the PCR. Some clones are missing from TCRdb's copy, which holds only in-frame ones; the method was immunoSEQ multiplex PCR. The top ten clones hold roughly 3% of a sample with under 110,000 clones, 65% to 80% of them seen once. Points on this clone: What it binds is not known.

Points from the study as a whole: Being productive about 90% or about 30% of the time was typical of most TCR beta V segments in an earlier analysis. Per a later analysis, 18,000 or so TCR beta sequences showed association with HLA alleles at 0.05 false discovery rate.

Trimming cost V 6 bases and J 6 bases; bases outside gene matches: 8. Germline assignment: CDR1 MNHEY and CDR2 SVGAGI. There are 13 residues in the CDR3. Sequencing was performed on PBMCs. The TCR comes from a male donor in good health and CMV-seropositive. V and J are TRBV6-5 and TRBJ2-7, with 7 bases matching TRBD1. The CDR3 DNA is TGTGCCAGCAGCCGGGACAGTTCGAGCGAGCAGTACTTC. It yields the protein CASSRDSSSEQYF.